This paragraph covers one TCR beta chain sequence. Its antigen remains unidentified. No per-base quality is available; no much larger clone lies one base away. This sample is drawn from a study of T cells in Graves' hyperthyroidism and ophthalmopathy (dated by TCRdb to 2018 to 2020). In terms of the full investigation: Peripheral blood samples were taken at the time of initial diagnosis, prior to any treatment. A discovery cohort of 95 to 100 patients, roughly 40 with Graves' ophthalmopathy and approximately 57 with stable Graves' hyperthyroidism, was used to find distinguishing TCR V-J signatures. Whether ophthalmopathy could be predicted prospectively was tested in an independent validation cohort made up of approximately 19 hyperthyroidism patients plus 17 patients who later progressed to ophthalmopathy. For training and testing, the 100 patients in the discovery cohort were randomly divided in a 7:3 ratio. In several Graves' hyperthyroidism patients, the study also compared T-cell repertoires from thyroid tissue with T-cell repertoires from blood. After blood sampling, hyperthyroidism patients were treated with methimazole at a starting dose of 30 mg daily, and ophthalmopathy patients were treated with high-dose intravenous methylprednisolone. The paper describes TCR Vbeta CDR3 sequencing of 120 to 150 peripheral blood samples, made up of 40 to 45 ophthalmopathy patients, around 78 hyperthyroidism patients and about 17 progressor patients. Points the paper makes about the study in general: Most expanded thyroid clonotypes (frequency above 0.001) were also detected in blood, a finding suggesting that blood repertoires may reflect thyroid immune responses. In validation, the model predicted progression to ophthalmopathy a median of roughly six months before onset, with roughly 70% sensitivity and almost 75% specificity. No statistical method was used to fix the sample size in advance, and group allocation was not hidden from the investigators. A 13 V-J signature model separated ophthalmopathy from stable hyperthyroidism, with 87.88% sensitivity and 81.08% specificity in cross-validation and 80%/75% in testing.

The hyperthyroidism patients were between 18 and 65 years old and newly diagnosed, with a disease duration of less than 2 months. Exclusion was applied to patients with uncontrolled infections, other autoimmune diseases, pregnancy or lactation. Diagnoses were based on clinical symptoms, serum thyroxine and TRAb, thyroid ultrasound and orbital computed tomography. For progressor patients, blood was drawn at the first diagnosis of hyperthyroidism, before any ophthalmopathy symptoms had appeared. PBMCs were isolated from more than 8 ml of fresh peripheral blood by Ficoll-Paque density gradient centrifugation. Patients classed as progressors first received a Graves' hyperthyroidism diagnosis and then went on to develop ophthalmopathy during follow-up. Trizol reagent was used to extract total RNA, and RNA quality was then checked on an Agilent 2100 Bioanalyzer. From the cysteine through the phenylalanine, the CDR3 covers 14 amino acids. Kept here is only the CDR3 DNA, which spans 42 bases and is read in frame from base 1. As encoded in the germline V gene (reference sequence), CDR1 is LNHDA while CDR2 is SQIVND. Deletion took 2 bases off V and 3 bases off J, with a span of 8 bases between the germline ends.

Amplification of TCR beta CDR3 regions was carried out from RNA transcripts. The TCR CDR3 was subjected to a first round of RT-PCR using the HTBI primer set and the Qiagen OneStep RT-PCR kit. Libraries were constructed in a second round of multiplex PCR, after which size selection and purification were carried out. Libraries were sequenced paired-end with 100 bp reads on an Illumina HiSeq2000. In the authors' own workflow: SOAPnuke was used to process the raw data, with reads discarded if the reads contained adapters or uncalled bases, had a mean Phred below 15, or lacked an exact constant-primer or identifier match. High-quality paired reads were merged using COPE v1.2.5, and each unique nucleotide sequence was defined as a clonotype. MiTCR v1.1 was used to align clonotypes to the IMGT TRBV, TRBD and TRBJ reference segments. The analysis included only V-J combinations with a frequency above 0.0001, which together covered approximately 99% of the repertoires. The TCS score was defined as the ratio of F50 (clonal expansion) to E x V (chaos), calculated using BLOSUM62-based TCRdist between CDR3 peptides within each V-J. Welch's t-statistics and random forest reduced 450 to 600 V-J features to 13, which were used in a naive Bayes classifier (R e1071). The public sequencing data were trimmed at Q25 with fastp and processed into clonotypes with MiXCR by TCRdb, which kept only in-frame beta chains. For every CDR3 protein sequence, its rows merge into one entry that carries the most common genes and DNA. TCRdb, rather than the study authors, made the V and J calls. This sample has about 130,000 distinct CDR3 sequences in its table, and less than 25% of those were observed once. Clones ranked in the top ten supply around two thirds of the sample.

The receptor was derived from a woman aged 50 to 65 with Graves' hyperthyroidism that later progressed to Graves' ophthalmopathy. Sequenced material: blood. Recombination connected TRBV19 to TRBJ1-5, with the identity of the D gene unclear. The sequence in DNA is TGTGCCAGTAGTATACTCCAGAACAATCAGCCCCAGCATTTT. Protein translation: CASSILQNNQPQHF.